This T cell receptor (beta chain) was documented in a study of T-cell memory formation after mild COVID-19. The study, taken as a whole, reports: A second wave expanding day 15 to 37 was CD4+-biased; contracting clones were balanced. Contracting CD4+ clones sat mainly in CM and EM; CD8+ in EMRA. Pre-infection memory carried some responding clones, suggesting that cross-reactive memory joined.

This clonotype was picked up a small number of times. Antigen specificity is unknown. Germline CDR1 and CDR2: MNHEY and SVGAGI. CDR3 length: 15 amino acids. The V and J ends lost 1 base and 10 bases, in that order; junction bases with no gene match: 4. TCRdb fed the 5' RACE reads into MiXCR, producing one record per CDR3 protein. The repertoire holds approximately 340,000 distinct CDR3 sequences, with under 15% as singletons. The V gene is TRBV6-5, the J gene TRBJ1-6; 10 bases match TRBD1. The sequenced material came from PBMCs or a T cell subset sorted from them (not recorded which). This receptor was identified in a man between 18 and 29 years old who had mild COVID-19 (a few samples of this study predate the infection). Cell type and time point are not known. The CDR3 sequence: CASSYFGTGDSPLHF. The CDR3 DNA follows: TGTGCCAGCAGTTACTTCGGGACAGGGGACTCACCCCTCCACTTT.